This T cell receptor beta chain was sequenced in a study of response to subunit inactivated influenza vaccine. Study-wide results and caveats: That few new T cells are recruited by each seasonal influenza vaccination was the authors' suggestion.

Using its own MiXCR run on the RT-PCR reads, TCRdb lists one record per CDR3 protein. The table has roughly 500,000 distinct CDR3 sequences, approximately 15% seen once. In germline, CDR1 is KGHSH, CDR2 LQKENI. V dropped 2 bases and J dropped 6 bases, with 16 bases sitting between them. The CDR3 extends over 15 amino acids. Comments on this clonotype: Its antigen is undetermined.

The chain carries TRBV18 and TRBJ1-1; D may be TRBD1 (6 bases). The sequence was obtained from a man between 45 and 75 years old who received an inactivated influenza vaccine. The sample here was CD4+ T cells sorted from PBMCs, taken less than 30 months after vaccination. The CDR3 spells CASSPSWQGSPEAFF. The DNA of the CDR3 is TGTGCCAGCTCACCATCGTGGCAGGGGAGCCCTGAAGCTTTCTTT.